This entry is about one TCR beta chain. Its matching antigen is unknown. V lost 4 bases, J lost 2 bases, and 10 bases stayed unmatched. Per germline, CDR1 SGDLS and CDR2 YYNGEE. The CDR3 has 17 residues. Time point specified: proximal margin of the surgical specimen (macroscopically non-inflamed). The sample comes from a study of T cell repertoires in ileal Crohn's disease. Study overall: About half of patients got postoperative therapy: roughly 12 thiopurines, around 20 anti-TNF. Study-level findings and limits: Every patient over 26.8% clonality showed endoscopic recurrence. High-frequency clones were more common in sorted CD8 than CD4 cells.

Sequencing used immunoSEQ multiplex PCR; TCRdb keeps in-frame clones, though not all of them. This sample has several thousand clones, with about 74% found just once. The TCR was taken from an adult with Crohn's disease. The V call is TRBV9, the J call TRBJ2-5, with 11 bases matching TRBD2. The sample was ileal tissue. The CDR3 DNA reads TGTGCCAGCAGCCCCACGGGGGGGACTAGCGGACAAGAGACCCAGTACTTC. This encodes CASSPTGGTSGQETQYF.